This TCR beta chain was found in a study of blood T cell repertoires in COVID-19. Study in general: Samples of COVID-19 (acute and convalescent) were obtained from the United States, Italy and Spain. PBMCs, B-cell-depleted T cells, or T cells provided the cDNA or gDNA that made up the material.

How the authors handled the data: Scientists estimated how many nucleated cells there were by amplifying reference gene primers. Repertoires were generated with immunoSEQ multiplex PCR, while TCRdb's copy carries only in-frame clones and drops some. Clone size and V and J calls were adopted from that table, with D and trimming inferred from the DNA. Of more than 250,000 clones listed, more than 85% are singletons. The CDR3 has 15 amino acids. The germline gives CDR1 SGHAT, CDR2 FQNNGV. The V end lost 5 bases, the J end lost 4 bases, and 14 bases lay between the germline ends. Sequencing used peripheral blood. The receptor comes from a young man with active or convalescent COVID-19. This chain joins TRBV11-2 and TRBJ2-2; TRBD1 might be the D (5 bases). CDR3 in amino acids: CASSPNQRGTGELFF. CDR3 bases: TGTGCCAGCAGCCCTAATCAAAGGGGCACCGGGGAGCTGTTTTTT.